Each of the 26 T cell receptor beta chains below was sequenced from the same sample in a study of cytomegalovirus exposure and HLA in healthy donors. The PCR made use of 60 Vbeta and 13 Jbeta primers. The repertoire was sequenced with immunoSEQ multiplex PCR; TCRdb's copy has only in-frame clones and lacks some. Among around 90,000 clones listed, 65% to 85% were seen once. Sequenced sample: PBMCs. Receptor source: a man aged 30 to 39 in good health and CMV-seronegative.

The V and J genes are TRBV4-2 and TRBJ1-3; TRBD1 agrees at 7 bases. This CDR3 region has 16 residues. The V segment lost 1 base and the J segment 7 bases; nucleotides outside the gene matches: 10. Looked up from germline, CDR1 is LGHNA and CDR2 is YNFKEQ. The chain's CDR3 is CASSQGHRGSWNTIYF. CDR3 coding DNA: TGTGCCAGCAGCCAAGGCCACAGGGGCTCGTGGAACACCATATATTTT.

The rearrangement joins TRBV30 to TRBJ1-5; 7 bases map to TRBD1. This CDR3 has 13 residues. J was trimmed by 6 bases and V by 3 bases; bases with no gene match: 5. CDR1 is GTSNPN, CDR2 SVGIG, per germline (reference sequence). CDR3 nucleotides: TGTGCCTGGAGCTCCGGGACAGCTCAGCCCCAGCATTTT. Translating gives CAWSSGTAQPQHF.

The chain is built from TRBV25-1 and TRBJ1-6, with TRBD1 as a possible D gene (6 bases). Trimming cost V 6 bases and J 4 bases, with 13 bases left between them. The CDR3 covers 15 residues. CDR1 and CDR2 (germline): MGHDK, SYGVNS. CDR3 in amino acids: CASSTTTGYNSPLHF. The CDR3 region has the DNA TGTGCCAGCAGCACCACAACAGGGTATAATTCACCCCTCCACTTT.

J is TRBJ2-2 and V is TRBV28; D not certain. The CDR3 has 11 amino acids. Trimming removed 2 bases at V and 7 bases at J, with 2 bases between. The V gene's germline CDR1 is MDHEN and CDR2 SYDVKM. CDR3 coding DNA: TGTGCCAGCAGTTTACACGGGGAGCTGTTTTTT. Translating it yields CASSLHGELFF.

CDR3: CASIPPGQYSGNTIYF. CDR3 bases: TGTGCCAGCATCCCTCCGGGACAGTATTCAGGAAACACCATATATTTT. The chain is built from TRBV7-9 and TRBJ1-3, with 7 bases fitting TRBD1. The ends lost 7 bases at V and 4 bases at J; junction bases unmatched: 13. CDR1 is SEHNR and CDR2 is FQNEAQ in the germline V gene (reference sequence). This CDR3 comprises 16 residues.

V usage is TRBV28 and J usage is TRBJ1-1; D uncertain. Trimming cost V 8 bases and J 1 base, with 26 bases left between them. In germline, CDR1 is MDHEN, CDR2 SYDVKM. CDR3 length equals 18 residues. The CDR3 spells CASGPGRANLVSNTEAFF. The CDR3 DNA sequence: TGTGCCAGCGGTCCGGGGAGGGCCAACCTTGTTTCGAACACTGAAGCTTTCTTT. Full variable domain (rest looked up from reference TRBV28 and TRBJ1-1): DVKVTQSSRYLVKRTGEKVFLECVQDMDHENMFWYRQDPGLGLRLIYFSYDVKMKEKGDIPEGYSVSREKKERFSLILESASTNQTSMYLCASGPGRANLVSNTEAFFGQGTRLTVV.

The sample holds a few counts of this clone. The rearrangement joins TRBV5-1 to TRBJ2-3; tentative D call: TRBD2 (6 bases). Germline loops: CDR1 SGHRS, CDR2 YFSETQ. This CDR3 spans 14 amino acids. The V end was cut by 4 bases, the J end by 3 bases, with 12 bases between. CDR3 in DNA: TGCGCCAGCAGCCTTTGGGAGGAGACAGATACGCAGTATTTT. It translates to CASSLWEETDTQYF.

This chain links TRBV19 with TRBJ1-3; TRBD1 might be the D (5 bases). V was pared by 6 bases and J by 0 bases, with 24 bases between. The CDR3 spans 19 residues. Looked up from germline, CDR1 is LNHDA and CDR2 is SQIVND (reference sequence). CDR3 sequence: CASSISSPRRGLSGNTIYF. The CDR3 coding sequence is TGTGCCAGTAGCATATCCTCCCCGAGGAGGGGCCTCTCTGGAAACACCATATATTTT. Full variable domain (outside the CDR3, taken from reference TRBV19 and TRBJ1-3): DGGITQSPKYLFRKEGQNVTLSCEQNLNHDAMYWYRQDPGQGLRLIYYSQIVNDFQKGDIAEGYSVSREKKESFPLTVTSAQKNPTAFYLCASSISSPRRGLSGNTIYFGEGSWLTVV.

The genes are TRBV13 and TRBJ2-5; 16 bases agree with TRBD2. After removal of 8 bases from V and 5 bases from J, the junction contained 5 bases not matched to a gene. Germline loops: CDR1 PRHDT, CDR2 FYEKMQ (reference sequence). The CDR3 spans 15 residues. CDR3 sequence: CASGTSGGAHETQYF. The CDR3 DNA sequence: TGTGCCAGCGGGACTAGCGGGGGGGCTCACGAGACCCAGTACTTC.

The chain's CDR3 is CASRRNTEAFF. The CDR3 DNA follows: TGTGCCAGTCGGAGGAACACTGAAGCTTTCTTT. The V gene is TRBV27, the J gene TRBJ1-1; D is uncertain. This CDR3 spans 11 amino acids. CDR1 and CDR2 (germline): MNHEY, SMNVEV (reference sequence). Trimming took 9 bases from V and 1 from J, leaving 6 bases between them.

The chain couples TRBV10-3 to TRBJ1-2, with no clear D. The CDR3 consists of 12 residues. Trimming removed 8 bases at V and 5 bases at J, with 12 bases between. The germline gives CDR1 ENHRY, CDR2 SYGVKD. DNA of the CDR3: TGTGCCATCGAGGACTCCCCTTATGGCTACACCTTC. As protein: CAIEDSPYGYTF.

The chain has TRBV2 and TRBJ1-2; D unresolved. The V end lost 6 bases, the J end lost 2 bases, and 10 bases lay between the germline ends. The V gene's germline CDR1 is SNHLY and CDR2 FYNNEI. The CDR3 contains 13 residues. The DNA for the CDR3 is TGTGCCAGCAGGGCGGGAAGCAACTATGGCTACACCTTC. It encodes CASRAGSNYGYTF.

This clone was counted once. The genes are TRBV28 and TRBJ2-7; TRBD2 aligns across 7 bases. This CDR3 spans 16 amino acids. Trimming took 3 bases from V and 2 from J; bases not matched to a gene: 10. Germline V CDR1 and CDR2: MDHEN, SYDVKM. The CDR3 DNA sequence: TGTGCCAGCAGTTTCGCTCGGCTAGCGGATACCTACGAGCAGTACTTC. It encodes CASSFARLADTYEQYF.

This sequence joins TRBV5-5 and TRBJ2-7; D is undetermined. V was cut by 4 bases and J by 0 bases, with 11 bases left in between. Germline V lookup: CDR1 SGHKS, CDR2 YYEKEE (reference sequence). The CDR3 has 14 amino acids. The CDR3 protein is CASSSHSTSYEQYF. The CDR3 DNA reads as TGTGCCAGCAGCAGCCACAGTACCTCCTACGAGCAGTACTTC.

V is TRBV30 and J is TRBJ1-5; D unresolved. CDR3 length: 15 residues. The germline V gene encodes CDR1 GTSNPN and CDR2 SVGIG (reference sequence). V was pared by 3 bases and J by 2 bases, with 14 bases between. The CDR3 sequence: CAWSPPNSGNQPQHF. The CDR3 DNA reads as TGTGCCTGGAGCCCCCCTAACAGTGGCAATCAGCCCCAGCATTTT. The full variable domain, in which reference TRBV30 and TRBJ1-5 provide the parts outside the CDR3, is SQTIHQWPATLVQPVGSPLSLECTVEGTSNPNLYWYRQAAGRGLQLLFYSVGIGQISSEVPQNLSASRPQDRQFILSSKKLLLSDSGFYLCAWSPPNSGNQPQHFGDGTRLSIL.

The chain carries TRBV5-1 and TRBJ1-1; D may be TRBD1 (5 bases). Trimming shortened V by 1 base and J by 0 bases, and 16 bases separated the two germline ends. CDR1 SGHRS and CDR2 YFSETQ come from the germline V gene. The CDR3 runs to 17 residues. The CDR3 loop reads CASSLIVGQPMNTEAFF. DNA for the CDR3: TGCGCCAGCAGCTTGATTGTAGGACAACCGATGAACACTGAAGCTTTCTTT.

The genes are TRBV27 and TRBJ2-5; 7 bases agree with TRBD1. Trimming took 3 bases from V and 2 from J; bases not matched to a gene: 9. The CDR3 loop spans 16 amino acids. CDR1 is MNHEY and CDR2 is SMNVEV in the germline V gene (reference sequence). The CDR3 loop reads CASSLMGRGKQETQYF. CDR3 nucleotides: TGTGCCAGCAGTTTGATGGGCAGGGGGAAACAAGAGACCCAGTACTTC.

The chain links TRBV7-9 to TRBJ1-1; 7 bases align to TRBD1. V shed 6 bases, J shed 1 base, and the junction held 5 bases outside the gene matches. The V gene's germline CDR1 is SEHNR and CDR2 FQNEAQ (reference sequence). The CDR3 spans 14 residues. The CDR3 is CASRPTGPNTEAFF. CDR3 DNA: TGTGCCAGCAGACCGACAGGGCCGAACACTGAAGCTTTCTTT.

This clone appeared a single time. The CDR3 reads CASSPTANYGYTF. The CDR3 nucleotides read TGTGCCAGCTCACCAACGGCTAACTATGGCTACACCTTC. V gene TRBV18 combines with J gene TRBJ1-2; D remains unclear. CDR1 and CDR2 from the germline V gene are KGHSH and LQKENI. The V end was cut by 2 bases, the J end by 0 bases, with 4 bases between. CDR3 length: 13 amino acids.

The table lists this clone with a few counts. The chain couples TRBV19 to TRBJ1-2; D possibly corresponds to TRBD1 (5 bases). The V and J ends lost 3 bases and 8 bases respectively, with 19 bases between them. Germline V lookup: CDR1 LNHDA, CDR2 SQIVND (reference sequence). The CDR3 runs to 15 residues. This CDR3 is CASSIGTGRASGYTF. In DNA form, the CDR3 reads TGTGCCAGTAGTATCGGTACAGGTCGGGCGTCGGGCTACACCTTC.

V is TRBV18 and J is TRBJ1-1; weak D call: TRBD1 (5 bases). CDR3 length: 13 residues. Trimming cost V 3 bases and J 1 base, with 6 bases left between them. The germline V gene encodes CDR1 KGHSH and CDR2 LQKENI. CDR3 protein: CASSPTENTEAFF. In DNA, the CDR3 is TGTGCCAGCTCACCGACAGAGAACACTGAAGCTTTCTTT.

The J gene is TRBJ1-5, the V gene TRBV6-5; D remains unclear. Germline V gene lookup returns CDR1 MNHEY and CDR2 SVGAGI. The CDR3 has 14 residues. With 0 bases removed from V and 3 bases from J, the gap between germline ends came to 6 bases. CDR3 region: CASSYSGFNQPQHF. The CDR3 bases are TGTGCCAGCAGTTACTCGGGCTTCAATCAGCCCCAGCATTTT.

The chain employs TRBV5-1 and TRBJ2-7; unclear D gene. The CDR3 has 13 residues. The germline V and J ends were trimmed by 4 bases and 6 bases, with 14 bases remaining between them. CDR1 SGHRS and CDR2 YFSETQ come from the germline V gene. CDR3 coding DNA: TGCGCCAGCAGCGCGCTTGAGGAAGGCGAGCAGTACTTC. Translated: CASSALEEGEQYF.

This chain joins TRBV5-5 and TRBJ2-1, with 7 nucleotides matching TRBD2. The junction had 16 bases not matched to a gene; V was cut back by 5 bases and J by 5 bases. Germline loops: CDR1 SGHKS, CDR2 YYEKEE (reference sequence). The CDR3 runs to 17 residues. CDR3 DNA sequence: TGTGCCAGCAGTTTTCGCGGCGGGGGTCTAGGAAACAATGAGCAGTTCTTC. This gives the protein CASSFRGGGLGNNEQFF.

The genes are TRBV7-8 and TRBJ1-2; TRBD1 agrees at 9 bases. The CDR3 is 16 residues long. Germline lookup yields CDR1 SGHVS and CDR2 FQNEAQ. With 2 bases clipped from V and 8 bases from J, the junction kept 12 bases outside the gene matches. CDR3 region: CASSLLVQGAQSGYTF. As DNA, the CDR3 is TGTGCCAGCAGCTTACTGGTACAGGGGGCGCAGAGCGGCTACACCTTC. The full variable domain, in which reference TRBV7-8 and TRBJ1-2 provide the parts outside the CDR3, is GAGVSQSPRYKVAKRGQDVALRCDPISGHVSLFWYQQALGQGPEFLTYFQNEAQLDKSGLPSDRFFAERPEGSVSTLKIQRTQQEDSAVYLCASSLLVQGAQSGYTFGSGTRLTVV.

This clone was observed a handful of times. The gene calls are TRBV5-1 and TRBJ2-5; 10 bases map to TRBD2. Germline loops: CDR1 SGHRS, CDR2 YFSETQ. V was clipped by 1 base and J by 5 bases; unmatched bases: 11. The CDR3 consists of 17 residues. The CDR3 sequence: CASSLTRTGLAKETQYF. DNA of the CDR3: TGCGCCAGCAGCTTGACTCGGACGGGACTAGCGAAGGAGACCCAGTACTTC.